This is a list of T cell receptor beta chains from one sample in a study of cytomegalovirus exposure and HLA in healthy donors. Measured with immunoSEQ multiplex PCR; TCRdb has only the in-frame clones, and not every one. Of about 150,000 clones listed, around 68% are singletons. Sequences were obtained from PBMCs. These TCRs come from a man aged 30-40 years in good health and CMV-seropositive. CDR3s leave out the opening cysteine and the closing phenylalanine or tryptophan.

v_gene: TRBV2; CDR3aa: ASWRLVGTQY
v_gene: TRBV6-1; CDR3aa: ASSPLRLADTQY
v_gene: TRBV5-1; CDR3aa: ASSLGGTGAPYGYT
v_gene: TRBV13; CDR3aa: ASSLSQSELF
v_gene: TRBV6-6; CDR3aa: ASSYGGSPNYEQY
v_gene: TRBV5-6; CDR3aa: ASSLGRGNTEAF
v_gene: TRBV7-9; CDR3aa: ASSPGTSGSGEETQY
v_gene: TRBV7-9; CDR3aa: GRGDEQY
v_gene: TRBV7-6; CDR3aa: ASSPMTGFVST
v_gene: TRBV10-1; CDR3aa: ASSPGGDQPQH
v_gene: TRBV6-4; CDR3aa: ASSVKGQGGEAF
v_gene: TRBV7-6; CDR3aa: ASSSQGSAYEQY
v_gene: TRBV19; CDR3aa: ASRVPVSQGEKLF
v_gene: TRBV6-1; CDR3aa: ASSGLTGLSNQPQH
v_gene: TRBV10-1; CDR3aa: ASSPGQGAFGYGYT
v_gene: TRBV6-6; CDR3aa: ASSSGVSYEQY
v_gene: TRBV2; CDR3aa: ASTRPSSYEQY
v_gene: TRBV2; CDR3aa: ASSDRLAGVETQY
v_gene: TRBV6-5; CDR3aa: ASSRQETQY
v_gene: TRBV18; CDR3aa: ASSSGTGTHQPQH
v_gene: TRBV7-9; CDR3aa: SSSPPRSGMETQY
v_gene: TRBV30; CDR3aa: AWSVGLTTGSSYT
v_gene: TRBV6-5; CDR3aa: ASSSPGTEAF
v_gene: TRBV19; CDR3aa: ASSYRDYRTYEQY
v_gene: TRBV5-4; CDR3aa: ASSLLPPNIGQGSRETQY
v_gene: TRBV7-8; CDR3aa: ASSSDRNDNQPQH
v_gene: TRBV4-1; CDR3aa: ASSRERGQEGYT
v_gene: TRBV7-8; CDR3aa: ASSLRGGPEQY
v_gene: TRBV27; CDR3aa: ASSPIRQGDLGTNEKLF
v_gene: TRBV7-2; CDR3aa: ASSLMLAGAGVETQY
v_gene: TRBV6-1; CDR3aa: ASSEYPKESTDTQY
v_gene: TRBV6-6; CDR3aa: ASSGPRGFGTEAF
v_gene: TRBV2; CDR3aa: ASRTTPGGFDTQY
v_gene: TRBV7-2; CDR3aa: ASSLTRAVSNQPQH
v_gene: TRBV5-5; CDR3aa: ASSLSGREDGYT
v_gene: TRBV5-8; CDR3aa: ASSSGQDLDEQY
v_gene: TRBV5-6; CDR3aa: ASSLGPAGYNEQF
v_gene: TRBV7-3; CDR3aa: ASSFSGWGNEQF
v_gene: TRBV18; CDR3aa: ASSPRGLGINEQF
v_gene: TRBV7-9; CDR3aa: SSSQAGTIYNEGQF
v_gene: TRBV5-1; CDR3aa: ASSLEGSSGANVLT
v_gene: TRBV6-5; CDR3aa: ASSYSVGETYEQY
v_gene: TRBV19; CDR3aa: ATRAILGRDTGELF
v_gene: TRBV9; CDR3aa: ASSEAGQETQY
v_gene: TRBV15; CDR3aa: ATSRGDTGGGYT
v_gene: TRBV6-1; CDR3aa: ASSEWTANTEAF
v_gene: TRBV19; CDR3aa: ASSTTSGMSYEQY
v_gene: TRBV2; CDR3aa: ASSDTGGNQPQH
v_gene: TRBV2; CDR3aa: ASRAGVGEKLF
v_gene: TRBV11-2; CDR3aa: ASSLGTEILNQSQH
v_gene: TRBV7-2; CDR3aa: ASSPRTSDEQY
v_gene: TRBV28; CDR3aa: ASSFHQGPPPYEQY
v_gene: TRBV2; CDR3aa: ASSAARLEQY
v_gene: TRBV7-9; CDR3aa: ASSTDRGPF
v_gene: TRBV19; CDR3aa: ASSISRQVTRGYGYT
v_gene: TRBV5-1; CDR3aa: ASSLTGTATNEKLF
v_gene: TRBV5-6; CDR3aa: ASSFGVSGNTIY
v_gene: TRBV9; CDR3aa: ASSGQREGRENEQF
v_gene: TRBV7-3; CDR3aa: ASSVTGGFGKLF